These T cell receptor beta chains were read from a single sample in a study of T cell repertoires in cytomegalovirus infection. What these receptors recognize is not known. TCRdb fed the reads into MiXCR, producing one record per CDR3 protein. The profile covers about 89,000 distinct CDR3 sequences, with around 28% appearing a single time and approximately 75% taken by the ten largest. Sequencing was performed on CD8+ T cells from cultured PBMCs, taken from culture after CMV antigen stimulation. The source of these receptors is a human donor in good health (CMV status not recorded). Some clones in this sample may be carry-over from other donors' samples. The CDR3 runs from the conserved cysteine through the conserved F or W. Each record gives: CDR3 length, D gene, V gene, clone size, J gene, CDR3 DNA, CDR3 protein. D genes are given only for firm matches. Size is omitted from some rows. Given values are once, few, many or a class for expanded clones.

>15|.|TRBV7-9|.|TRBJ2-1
TGTGCCAGCAGCTTAGTTGGGGGGGCAGGCAATGAGCAGTTCTTC
CASSLVGGAGNEQFF
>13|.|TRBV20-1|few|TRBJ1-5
TGCAGTGCCGAACGGGCAAATAATCAGCCCCAGCATTTT
CSAERANNQPQHF
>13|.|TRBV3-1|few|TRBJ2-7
TGTGCCAGCAGCCAGATCAAGAGTGGCGAGCAGTACTTC
CASSQIKSGEQYF
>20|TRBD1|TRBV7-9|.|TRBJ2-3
TGTGCCAGCAGCTTAACCACGATCTCCGGGACAGGGGAGGGTGTGGATACGCAGTATTTT
CASSLTTISGTGEGVDTQYF
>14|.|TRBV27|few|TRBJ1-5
TGTGCCAGCAGTTTCGAGGGGTTAGGTCAGCCCCAGCATTTT
CASSFEGLGQPQHF
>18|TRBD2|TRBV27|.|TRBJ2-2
TGTGCCAGCAGTTTATCGGCGCTAGCGGGGGGCCCGATCGGGGAGCTGTTTTTT
CASSLSALAGGPIGELFF
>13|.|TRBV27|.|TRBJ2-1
TGTGCCAGCAGTTCGGGCGTGGGTAATGAGCAGTTCTTC
CASSSGVGNEQFF
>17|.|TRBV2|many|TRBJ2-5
TGTGCCAGCAGTGAAGCGCTTGGCGGGGAAGACCAAGAGACCCAGTACTTC
CASSEALGGEDQETQYF
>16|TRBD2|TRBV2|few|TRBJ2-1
TGTGCCAGCAGCGGGACTAGCGGGGGAATATACAATGAGCAGTTCTTC
CASSGTSGGIYNEQFF
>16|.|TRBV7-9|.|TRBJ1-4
TGTGCCAGCAGCTTAAAGATTAGTACAACTAATGAAAAACTGTTTTTT
CASSLKISTTNEKLFF
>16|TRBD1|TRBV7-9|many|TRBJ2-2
TGTGCCAGCACCCCCGGGACAGGGGGCCTTACCGGGGAGCTGTTTTTT
CASTPGTGGLTGELFF
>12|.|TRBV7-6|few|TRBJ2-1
TGTGCCAGCAGCCGGGGAGGTGGTGAGCAGTTCTTC
CASSRGGGEQFF
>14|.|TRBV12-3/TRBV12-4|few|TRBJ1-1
TGTGCCAGCAGGGGTAGTACAGGGATTTCTGAAGCTTTCTTT
CASRGSTGISEAFF
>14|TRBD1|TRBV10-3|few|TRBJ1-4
TGTGCCATCTCACGACAGGGGGGGGATGAAAAACTGTTTTTT
CAISRQGGDEKLFF